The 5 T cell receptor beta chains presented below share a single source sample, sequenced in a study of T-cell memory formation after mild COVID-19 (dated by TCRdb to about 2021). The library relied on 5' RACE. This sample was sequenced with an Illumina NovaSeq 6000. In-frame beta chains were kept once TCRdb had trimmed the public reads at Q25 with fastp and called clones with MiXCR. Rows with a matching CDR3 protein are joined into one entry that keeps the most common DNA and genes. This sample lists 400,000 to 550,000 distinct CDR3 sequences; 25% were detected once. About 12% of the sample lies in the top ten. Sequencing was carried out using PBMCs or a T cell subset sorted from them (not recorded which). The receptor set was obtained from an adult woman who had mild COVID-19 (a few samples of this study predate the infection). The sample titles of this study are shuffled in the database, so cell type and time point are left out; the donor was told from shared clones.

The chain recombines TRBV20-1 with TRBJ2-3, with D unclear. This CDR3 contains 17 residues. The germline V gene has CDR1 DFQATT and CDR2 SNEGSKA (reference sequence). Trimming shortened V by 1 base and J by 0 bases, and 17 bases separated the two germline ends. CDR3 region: CSARVRKNPPSTDTQYF. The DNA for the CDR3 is TGCAGTGCTAGAGTAAGAAAGAACCCTCCTAGCACAGATACGCAGTATTTT.

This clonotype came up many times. CDR3 sequence: CASSEYGITDTQYF. For the CDR3, the DNA is TGTGCCAGCAGCGAGTACGGGATAACAGATACGCAGTATTTT. The J gene is TRBJ2-3, the V gene TRBV3-1, with D maybe TRBD2 (5 bases). Trimming shortened V by 5 bases and J by 3 bases, and 12 bases separated the two germline ends. CDR1 is LGHDT, CDR2 YNNKEL, per germline (reference sequence). This CDR3 comprises 14 residues.

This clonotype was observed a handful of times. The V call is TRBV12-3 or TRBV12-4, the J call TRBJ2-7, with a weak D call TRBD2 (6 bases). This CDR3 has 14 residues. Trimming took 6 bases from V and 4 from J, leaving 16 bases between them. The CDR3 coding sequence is TGTGCCAGCAGCCACAGAGGGGCGGGATACGAGCAGTACTTC. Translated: CASSHRGAGYEQYF.

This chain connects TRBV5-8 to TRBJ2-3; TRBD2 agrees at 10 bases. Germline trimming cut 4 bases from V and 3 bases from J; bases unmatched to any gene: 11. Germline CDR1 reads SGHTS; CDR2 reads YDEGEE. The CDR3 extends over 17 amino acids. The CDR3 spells CASSRDPSGRVTDTQYF. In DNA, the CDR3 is TGTGCCAGCAGCCGCGATCCTAGCGGGAGAGTTACAGATACGCAGTATTTT.

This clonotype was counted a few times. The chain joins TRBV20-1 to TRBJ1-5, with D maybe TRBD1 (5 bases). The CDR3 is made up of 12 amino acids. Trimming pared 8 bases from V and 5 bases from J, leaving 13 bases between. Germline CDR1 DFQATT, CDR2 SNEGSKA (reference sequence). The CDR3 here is CSPSAGDQPQHF. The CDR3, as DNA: TGCAGTCCCTCCGCGGGGGATCAGCCCCAGCATTTT.